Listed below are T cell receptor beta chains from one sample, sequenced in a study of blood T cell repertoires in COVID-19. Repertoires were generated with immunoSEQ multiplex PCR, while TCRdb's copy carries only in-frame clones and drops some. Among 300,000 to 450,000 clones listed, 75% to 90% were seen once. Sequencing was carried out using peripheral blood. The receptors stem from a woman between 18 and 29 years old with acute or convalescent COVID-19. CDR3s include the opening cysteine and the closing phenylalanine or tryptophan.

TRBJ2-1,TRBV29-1,CSAQASLNEQFF
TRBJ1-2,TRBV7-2,CASSLGQGLTYGGYTF
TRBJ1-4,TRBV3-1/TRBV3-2,CASSQEDRGEKLFF
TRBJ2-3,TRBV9,CASSVMAGTDTQYF
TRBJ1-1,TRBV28,CASSLLGQFNTEAFF
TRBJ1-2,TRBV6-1,CASSESRSNYGYTF
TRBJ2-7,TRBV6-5,CASAEGGALYEQYF
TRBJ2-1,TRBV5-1,CASSLNGLPESREQFF
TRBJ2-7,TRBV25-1,CASSATGLYEQYF
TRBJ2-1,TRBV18,CASSPPVAPSEQFF
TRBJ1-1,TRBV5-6,CASSRDRVIVDSEAFF
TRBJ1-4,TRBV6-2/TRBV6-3,CASSTTGGREKLFF
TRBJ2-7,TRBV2,CASSMGAGREQYF
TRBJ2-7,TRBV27,CASSLLALNTARNEQYF
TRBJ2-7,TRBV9,CASSVASGDYEQYF
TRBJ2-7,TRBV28,CASSPLAGVLYEQYF
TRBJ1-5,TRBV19,CASSRREYSNQPQHF
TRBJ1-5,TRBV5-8,CASRPEDRGNQPQHF
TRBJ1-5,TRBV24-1,CATSDVNSNQPQHF
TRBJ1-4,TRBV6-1,CASSEILDWAGTPEKLFF
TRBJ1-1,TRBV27,CASRGTGGFYMNTEAFF
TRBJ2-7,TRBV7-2,CASSASSGHPYEQYF
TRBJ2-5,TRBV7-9,CASTVYQKAQETQYF
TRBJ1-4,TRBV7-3,CASSTRGGEKLFF
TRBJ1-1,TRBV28,CASNMNTEAFF
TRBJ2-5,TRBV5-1,CASSLAAGGRETQYF
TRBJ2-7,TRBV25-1,CASSSGYEQYF
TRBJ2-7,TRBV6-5,CASRGQYSSYEQYF
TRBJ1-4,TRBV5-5,CASSFPGVGEKLFF
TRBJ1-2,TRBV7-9,CASSLAFIRDYGYTF
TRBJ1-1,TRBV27,CASSPGGEQKPEVMNTEAFF
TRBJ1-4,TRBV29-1,CSVVGQGQVGKLFF
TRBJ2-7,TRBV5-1,CASSLAEVPYEQYF
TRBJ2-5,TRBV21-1,CASSKYRLDRGTETQYF
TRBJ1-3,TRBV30,CAWSVASSGNTIYF
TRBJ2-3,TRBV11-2,CASSLDIAGNTDTQYF
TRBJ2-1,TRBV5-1,CASSLEFGEGPFF
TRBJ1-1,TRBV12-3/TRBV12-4,CASSLVGGNEAFF
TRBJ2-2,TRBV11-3,CASSLGLRLNTGELFF
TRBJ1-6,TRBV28,CASSLLPQDGSSYNSPLHF